The 10 T cell receptor beta chains in this list originate from one sample, sequenced in a study of regulatory T cells in long-lasting Graves disease. Relying on iRepertoire HTBI primers and Arm-PCR of CDR3 regions, the team built TCR beta libraries. TCRdb re-called the multiplex PCR reads with MiXCR, one entry per CDR3 protein. The sample includes about 400,000 distinct CDR3 sequences, roughly 17% of them seen just once. Documented time point: newly diagnosed GD, antithyroid drugs for less than 3 months. RNA extracted from PBMCs served as the sequencing template. These records were also assigned to another study, of T cells in Graves' hyperthyroidism and ophthalmopathy.

The starting material was peripheral blood mononuclear cells (PBMCs), obtained at new diagnosis, from a patient treated with antithyroid drugs. The receptors here all came from a woman under 30 with Graves disease.

This clonotype was detected many times. This CDR3 is CASSLRLGVQGDEQFF. CDR3 nucleotide sequence: TGTGCCAGCAGCTTAAGATTAGGAGTTCAGGGCGATGAGCAGTTCTTC. V usage is TRBV11-2 and J usage is TRBJ2-1; tentatively, D is TRBD1 (5 bases). The V gene's germline CDR1 is SGHAT and CDR2 FQNNGV. Trimming removed 2 bases at V and 8 bases at J, with 19 bases between. This CDR3 comprises 16 residues.

This clonotype was seen at least ten times. The V gene is TRBV24-1, the J gene TRBJ2-1, with D hard to call. From germline, CDR1 is KGHDR and CDR2 SFDVKD. Trimming took off 5 bases at V and 2 bases at J, with 9 bases between the two ends. This CDR3 spans 14 amino acids. The CDR3 is CATSVRGPYNEQFF. The CDR3 DNA sequence: TGTGCCACCAGTGTCCGAGGCCCCTACAATGAGCAGTTCTTC.

The gene calls are TRBV4-3 and TRBJ1-2; 7 nucleotides agree with TRBD1. This CDR3 spans 15 amino acids. Germline loops: CDR1 LGHNA, CDR2 YSLEER. With V trimmed by 5 bases and J by 2 bases, 8 bases remained unmatched. CDR3: CASSYDRDGNYGYTF. In nucleotides, the CDR3 is TGCGCCAGCAGCTACGACAGGGACGGAAACTATGGCTACACCTTC.

This clonotype came up many times. V is TRBV20-1 and J is TRBJ2-3; TRBD2 matches 7 bases. V gave up 0 bases and J gave up 2 bases; unmatched junction bases: 8. Germline-derived CDR1 and CDR2 are DFQATT and SNEGSKA (reference sequence). There are 16 residues in the CDR3. The CDR3 reads CSARDFRGSYTDTQYF. CDR3 bases: TGCAGTGCTAGAGATTTCCGCGGGAGCTACACAGATACGCAGTATTTT.

The chain combines TRBV9 with TRBJ2-6, with 8 bases fitting TRBD1. The CDR3 covers 16 residues. Germline V CDR1 and CDR2: SGDLS, YYNGEE. Unmatched junction bases numbered 7, after V lost 4 bases and J lost 4 bases. The CDR3 region has the DNA TGTGCCAGCAGCTTTCGGACAGGGTACGGGGCCAACGTCCTGACTTTC. Protein product: CASSFRTGYGANVLTF.

This clonotype was seen ten or more times. V gene TRBV28 combines with J gene TRBJ2-1, with 7 positions matching TRBD1. The CDR3 has 16 amino acids. Germline trimming cut 5 bases from V and 5 bases from J; bases unmatched to any gene: 12. Germline CDR1 MDHEN, CDR2 SYDVKM. DNA of the CDR3: TGTGCCAGCAGTCCAACAGGGGCGCCTACCAACAATGAGCAGTTCTTC. Residues: CASSPTGAPTNNEQFF.

This clonotype has more than one count but fewer than ten. The gene calls are TRBV6-1 and TRBJ1-2; D gene ambiguous. V shed 6 bases and J shed 4 bases, with 15 bases lying between them. The germline V gene encodes CDR1 MNHNS and CDR2 SASEGT. CDR3 size: 14 residues. CDR3 in amino acids: CASRPEVRVYGYTF. CDR3 bases: TGTGCCAGCAGGCCAGAGGTTAGAGTCTATGGCTACACCTTC.

This clonotype was seen ten or more times. The rearrangement uses TRBV7-8 and TRBJ2-5; no firm D call. The CDR3 sequence is 19 residues long. The germline CDR1 and CDR2 sequences are SGHVS and FQNEAQ. Trimming took 5 bases from V and 1 from J, leaving 26 bases between them. CDR3 nucleotide sequence: TGTGCCAGCAGCCCACCGACTTTCGACGGACGGGTGCTCCAAGAGACCCAGTACTTC. This translates into CASSPPTFDGRVLQETQYF.

This clonotype was detected ten times or more. The chain is built from TRBV3-1 and TRBJ1-2, with D maybe TRBD1 (5 bases). The length of the CDR3 is 16 residues. The germline CDR1 and CDR2 sequences are LGHDT and YNNKEL (reference sequence). The ends were cut back, 0 bases at V and 2 bases at J, with 13 bases in the middle. CDR3 bases: TGTGCCAGCAGCCAAGATCGAGGGGCGCGGAACTATGGCTACACCTTC. This translates into CASSQDRGARNYGYTF.

In this sample, this clonotype turned up many times. The chain carries TRBV27 and TRBJ1-5; D is possibly TRBD1 (5 bases). V lost 6 bases and J lost 1, with 13 bases in between. Germline V gene sequence: CDR1 MNHEY, CDR2 SMNVEV (reference sequence). The CDR3 is 15 residues long. CDR3 in DNA: TGTGCCAGCAGCCGTTATAGGGGAAGCAATCAGCCCCAGCATTTT. Translated, it gives CASSRYRGSNQPQHF.